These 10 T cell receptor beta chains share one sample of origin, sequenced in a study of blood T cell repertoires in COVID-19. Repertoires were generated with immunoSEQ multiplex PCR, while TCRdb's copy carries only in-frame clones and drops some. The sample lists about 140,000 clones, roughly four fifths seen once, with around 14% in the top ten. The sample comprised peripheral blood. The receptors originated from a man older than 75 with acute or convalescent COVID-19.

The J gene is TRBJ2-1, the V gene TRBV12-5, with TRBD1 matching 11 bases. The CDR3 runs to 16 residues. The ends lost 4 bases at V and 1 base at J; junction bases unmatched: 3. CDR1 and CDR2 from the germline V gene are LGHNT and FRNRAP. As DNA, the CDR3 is TGTGCTAGTGGTTCCGGGACAGGGGGGTCCTACAATGAGCAGTTCTTC. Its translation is CASGSGTGGSYNEQFF. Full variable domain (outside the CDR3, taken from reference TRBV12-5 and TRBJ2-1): DARVTQTPRHKVTEMGQEVTMRCQPILGHNTVFWYRQTMMQGLELLAYFRNRAPLDDSGMPKDRFSAEMPDATLATLKIQPSEPRDSAVYFCASGSGTGGSYNEQFFGPGTRLTVL.

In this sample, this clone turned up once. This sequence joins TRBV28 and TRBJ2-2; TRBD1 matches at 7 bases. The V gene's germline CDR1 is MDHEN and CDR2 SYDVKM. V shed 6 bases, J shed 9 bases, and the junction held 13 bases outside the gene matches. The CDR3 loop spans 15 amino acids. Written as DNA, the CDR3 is TGTGCCAGCAGCCTAGGACAGGACCCCCGTCGGGAGCTGTTTTTT. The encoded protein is CASSLGQDPRRELFF.

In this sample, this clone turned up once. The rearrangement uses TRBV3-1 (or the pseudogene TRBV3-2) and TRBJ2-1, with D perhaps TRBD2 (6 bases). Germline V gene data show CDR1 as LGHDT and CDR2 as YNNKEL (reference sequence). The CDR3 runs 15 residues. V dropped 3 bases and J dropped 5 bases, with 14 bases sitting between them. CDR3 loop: CASSHLLAAHNEQFF. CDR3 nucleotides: TGTGCCAGCAGCCACTTACTAGCTGCCCACAATGAGCAGTTCTTC.

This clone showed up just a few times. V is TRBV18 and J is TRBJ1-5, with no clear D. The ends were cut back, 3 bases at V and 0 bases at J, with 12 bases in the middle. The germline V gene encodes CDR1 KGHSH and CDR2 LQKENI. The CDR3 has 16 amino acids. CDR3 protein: CASSPSTAYSNQPQHF. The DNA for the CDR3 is TGTGCCAGCTCACCGTCCACAGCCTATAGCAATCAGCCCCAGCATTTT.

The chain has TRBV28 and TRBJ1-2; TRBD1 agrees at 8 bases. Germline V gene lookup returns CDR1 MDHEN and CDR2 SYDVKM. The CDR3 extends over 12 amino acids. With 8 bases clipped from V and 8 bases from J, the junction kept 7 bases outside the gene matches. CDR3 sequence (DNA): TGTGCCAGCGGTCCGGACAGGGAAGGCTACACCTTC. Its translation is CASGPDREGYTF.

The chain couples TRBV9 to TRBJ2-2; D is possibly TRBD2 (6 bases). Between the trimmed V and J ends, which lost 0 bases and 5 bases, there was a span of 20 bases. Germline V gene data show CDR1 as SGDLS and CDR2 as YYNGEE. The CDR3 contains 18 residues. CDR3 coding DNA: TGTGCCAGCAGCGTAGGGGTTAGCGCTGGTGGGGGGACCGGGGAGCTGTTTTTT. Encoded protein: CASSVGVSAGGGTGELFF.

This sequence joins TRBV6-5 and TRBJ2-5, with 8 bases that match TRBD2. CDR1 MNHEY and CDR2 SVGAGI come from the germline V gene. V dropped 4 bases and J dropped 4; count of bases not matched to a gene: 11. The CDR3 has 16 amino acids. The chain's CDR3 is CASSSSGGLQGETQYF. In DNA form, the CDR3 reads TGTGCCAGCAGTTCAAGCGGGGGCCTACAAGGAGAGACCCAGTACTTC.

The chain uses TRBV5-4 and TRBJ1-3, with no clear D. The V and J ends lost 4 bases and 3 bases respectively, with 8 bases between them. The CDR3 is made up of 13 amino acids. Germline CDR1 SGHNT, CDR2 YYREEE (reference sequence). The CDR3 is CASSEILGNTIYF. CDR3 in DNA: TGTGCCAGCAGCGAAATACTTGGAAACACCATATATTTT.

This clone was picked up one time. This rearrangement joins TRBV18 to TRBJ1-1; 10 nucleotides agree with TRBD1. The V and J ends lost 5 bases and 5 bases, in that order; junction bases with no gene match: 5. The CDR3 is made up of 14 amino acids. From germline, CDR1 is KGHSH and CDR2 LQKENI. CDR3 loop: CASSGTGVRTEAFF. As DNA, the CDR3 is TGTGCCAGCTCAGGGACAGGGGTAAGGACTGAAGCTTTCTTT.

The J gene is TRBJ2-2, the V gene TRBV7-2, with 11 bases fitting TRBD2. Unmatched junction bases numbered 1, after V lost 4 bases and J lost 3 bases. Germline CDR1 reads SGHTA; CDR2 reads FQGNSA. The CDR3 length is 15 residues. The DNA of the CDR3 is TGTGCCAGCAGCTGGGGACTAGCGGACACCGGGGAGCTGTTTTTT. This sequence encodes CASSWGLADTGELFF.